Each of the 15 T cell receptor beta chains below was sequenced from the same sample in a study of T cell repertoires in ileal Crohn's disease. Sequencing was performed with immunoSEQ multiplex PCR; in TCRdb, only in-frame clones are kept and a portion is missing. Of roughly 3,500 clones in the sample, about 79% are singletons; the top ten hold 7% to 7.5%. The sample taken for sequencing was ileal tissue. The receptor source for this set is an adult with Crohn's disease.

The chain uses TRBV19 and TRBJ1-5; tentative D call: TRBD1 (6 bases). V gave up 1 base and J gave up 4 bases, with 11 bases separating them. The CDR3 extends over 15 amino acids. The germline gives CDR1 LNHDA, CDR2 SQIVND (reference sequence). The CDR3: CASSIADRSNQPQHF. The DNA for the CDR3 is TGTGCCAGTAGTATAGCGGACAGATCAAATCAGCCCCAGCATTTT.

This clone was recorded only once. V gene TRBV9 combines with J gene TRBJ2-1, with TRBD2 matching 9 bases. V lost 0 bases to trimming and J lost 7 bases; unmatched junction nucleotides: 2. CDR3 length equals 14 residues. Germline values: CDR1 SGDLS, CDR2 YYNGEE. CDR3 nucleotide sequence: TGTGCCAGCAGCGTAGAAACTAGCGGGAATGAGCAGTTCTTC. Amino acid sequence: CASSVETSGNEQFF.

The chain is built from TRBV2 and TRBJ1-1; 7 nucleotides agree with TRBD1. The length of the CDR3 is 12 residues. V gave up 4 bases and J gave up 5 bases; unmatched junction bases: 1. Germline values: CDR1 SNHLY, CDR2 FYNNEI. The CDR3 nucleotides read TGTGCCAGCAGTGTGGACAGGACTGAAGCTTTCTTT. Its protein product is CASSVDRTEAFF.

The V call is TRBV16, the J call TRBJ1-5; D perhaps matches TRBD1 (6 bases). The CDR3 totals 17 residues. Germline CDR1 is KGHSY and CDR2 is FQNENV. Trimming cost V 0 bases and J 2 bases, with 14 bases left between them. DNA of the CDR3: TGTGCCAGCAGCCAATCTAGGACAGCGGGAGGCAATCAGCCCCAGCATTTT. This translates into CASSQSRTAGGNQPQHF.

This chain joins TRBV5-1 and TRBJ2-3, with 12 bases fitting TRBD2. From germline, CDR1 is SGHRS and CDR2 YFSETQ. The J segment lost 4 bases and the V segment lost 0 bases, leaving 6 bases of the junction unmatched. The CDR3 has 17 amino acids. The CDR3 loop reads CASSLVLAGGQADTQYF. As DNA, the CDR3 is TGCGCCAGCAGCTTGGTGCTAGCGGGGGGGCAGGCAGATACGCAGTATTTT.

This chain joins TRBV21-1 and TRBJ2-1; the table's TRBD1 call for D was not verified on the DNA. TRBV21-1 is classified as a pseudogene. This CDR3 comprises 13 residues. Here the CDR3 reads CASSGQYPNEQFF. Written as DNA, the CDR3 is TGTGCCAGCAGCGGACAGTATCCCAATGAGCAGTTCTTC.

The V gene is TRBV25-1, the J gene TRBJ2-5; 9 bases are shared with TRBD2. The CDR3 contains 13 residues. J lost 3 bases, V lost 6 bases, and 2 bases had no gene match. CDR1 and CDR2 (germline): MGHDK, SYGVNS. The CDR3 protein is CASRLAGEETQYF. The CDR3 DNA reads as TGTGCCAGCAGATTAGCGGGGGAAGAGACCCAGTACTTC.

The rearrangement links TRBV9 to TRBJ1-2, with D uncertain. The CDR3 runs to 10 residues. Trimming stripped 6 bases from V and 8 bases from J, with 8 bases between. Germline V lookup: CDR1 SGDLS, CDR2 YYNGEE. Here the CDR3 DNA reads TGTGCCAGCATTGTCCGGGGCTACACCTTC. It is translated as CASIVRGYTF.

This sequence joins TRBV5-6 and TRBJ1-4; D gene unclear. The length of the CDR3 is 16 residues. Trimming took 3 bases from V and 4 from J, leaving 16 bases between them. The germline V gene has CDR1 SGHDT and CDR2 YYEEEE. CDR3 in amino acids: CASSSSLSVLNEKLFF. The CDR3 coding sequence is TGTGCCAGCAGCTCCTCGCTCTCGGTCCTTAATGAAAAACTGTTTTTT.

The chain carries TRBV13 and TRBJ2-1; TRBD1 matches 11 bases. V shed 5 bases, J shed 4 bases, and the junction held 7 bases outside the gene matches. Germline V CDR1 and CDR2: PRHDT, FYEKMQ (reference sequence). The CDR3 is made up of 16 amino acids. The CDR3 is CASSGADRGLYNEQFF. As DNA, the CDR3 is TGTGCCAGCAGCGGGGCGGACAGGGGGCTTTACAATGAGCAGTTCTTC.

This clone has just a few counts. This chain links TRBV7-2 with TRBJ2-1, with 10 nucleotides matching TRBD2. CDR1 SGHTA and CDR2 FQGNSA come from the germline V gene. J lost 8 bases, V lost 6 bases, and 10 bases had no gene match. The CDR3 extends over 15 amino acids. CDR3 coding DNA: TGTGCCAGCAGGCGAGCGGGGGGGCGTTTAGATGAGCAGTTCTTC. It encodes CASRRAGGRLDEQFF. Supplemented by reference TRBV7-2 and TRBJ2-1, the full variable domain reads GAGVSQSPSNKVTEKGKDVELRCDPISGHTALYWYRQSLGQGLEFLIYFQGNSAPDKSGLPSDRFSAERTGGSVSTLTIQRTQQEDSAVYLCASRRAGGRLDEQFFGPGTRLTVL.

The genes are TRBV28 and TRBJ2-7; D is uncertain. CDR1 MDHEN and CDR2 SYDVKM come from the germline V gene. This CDR3 is 13 amino acids long. V lost 3 bases to trimming and J lost 2 bases, with 8 bases between them. In nucleotides, the CDR3 is TGTGCCAGCAGTTTCGTGAGGACCTACGAGCAGTACTTC. It codes for CASSFVRTYEQYF.

The V and J genes are TRBV6-5 and TRBJ1-3, with 8 bases fitting TRBD1. CDR1 MNHEY and CDR2 SVGAGI come from the germline V gene. V gave up 1 base and J gave up 4 bases; unmatched junction bases: 6. CDR3 length: 16 residues. Written as DNA, the CDR3 is TGTGCCAGCAGTTACTTCCAGGGGGCAACCGGAAACACCATATATTTT. This sequence encodes CASSYFQGATGNTIYF.

V and J are TRBV7-9 and TRBJ2-1, with TRBD2 identical over 10 bases. Looked up from germline, CDR1 is SEHNR and CDR2 is FQNEAQ (reference sequence). The CDR3 spans 16 residues. V shed 0 bases, J shed 4 bases, and the junction held 3 bases outside the gene matches. The CDR3, as DNA: TGTGCCAGCAGCTTAGCACTAGCGGGGACATACAATGAGCAGTTCTTC. Amino acids: CASSLALAGTYNEQFF.

The V and J genes are TRBV4-1 and TRBJ2-7; 10 bases line up with TRBD2. Trimming at V came to 1 base and at J to 4 bases, leaving 7 bases not matched to a gene. There are 16 residues in the CDR3. Germline CDR1 reads MGHRA; CDR2 reads YSYEKL. The CDR3 spells CASSQVASGGGYEQYF. The DNA for the CDR3 is TGCGCCAGCAGCCAAGTGGCTAGCGGGGGTGGGTACGAGCAGTACTTC.